This T cell receptor (beta chain) was observed in a study of blood T cell repertoires in COVID-19. The germline V gene encodes CDR1 MNHEY and CDR2 SVGAGI. The CDR3 consists of 13 residues. The V end lost 6 bases, the J end lost 3 bases, and 9 bases lay between the germline ends. Clones were read by immunoSEQ multiplex PCR, and TCRdb kept only the in-frame ones, dropping some. The data show approximately 150,000 clones, 81% seen once. The source is a woman between 35 and 50 years old with acute COVID-19. The rearrangement uses TRBV6-5 and TRBJ2-1; D may be TRBD1 (5 bases). Sequencing was performed on PBMCs or T cells enriched from blood (not recorded which). This CDR3 is CASRYDSYNEQFF. CDR3 DNA: TGTGCCAGCAGATACGACAGCTACAATGAGCAGTTCTTC.